These 5 T cell receptor beta chains came from one sample sequenced in a study of T cells after yellow fever vaccination. TCRdb fed the 5' RACE reads into MiXCR, producing one record per CDR3 protein. There are some 600,000 distinct CDR3 sequences in the sample; 12% occur only once, and just under 15% lies in the top ten. The sequencing here drew on PBMCs, taken on the day of the yellow fever booster vaccination. These receptor sequences come from a young man who received the YFV17D yellow fever vaccine.

There are a few counts of this clonotype. The rearrangement joins TRBV6-2 or TRBV6-3 to TRBJ1-5, with TRBD1 as a possible D gene (6 bases). The CDR3 covers 13 residues. The germline CDR1 and CDR2 sequences are MNHEY and SVGEGT. V was cut by 5 bases and J by 3 bases, with 8 bases left in between. CDR3 nucleotide sequence: TGTGCCAGCAGTCGGGACATCAATCAGCCCCAGCATTTT. Its protein product is CASSRDINQPQHF.

This clonotype has more than one count but fewer than ten. The gene calls are TRBV5-1 and TRBJ2-7, with TRBD1 matching 7 bases. The CDR3 contains 16 residues. Trimming cost V 3 bases and J 1 base; bases outside gene matches: 10. CDR1 SGHRS and CDR2 YFSETQ come from the germline V gene. DNA for the CDR3: TGCGCCAGCAGCTCTGCCGGGACAGCGGCATCCTACGAGCAGTACTTC. Protein: CASSSAGTAASYEQYF.

The chain couples TRBV4-3 to TRBJ2-5, with 12 bases that match TRBD2. The CDR3 spans 16 residues. J lost 3 bases, V lost 0 bases, and 2 bases had no gene match. Germline V gene sequence: CDR1 LGHNA, CDR2 YSLEER. CDR3: CASSQDSSGREETQYF. CDR3 in DNA: TGCGCCAGCAGCCAAGATTCTAGCGGGAGGGAAGAGACCCAGTACTTC.

This clonotype was counted between two and nine times. The chain joins TRBV3-1 to TRBJ2-7; 7 bases are shared with TRBD2. The germline gives CDR1 LGHDT, CDR2 YNNKEL (reference sequence). This CDR3 spans 12 amino acids. J gave up 1 base and V 11 bases, and 5 bases lay outside the gene matches. The CDR3 coding sequence is TGTGCCGGGGACGGGGGGTCCTACGAGCAGTACTTC. It is translated as CAGDGGSYEQYF.

In this sample, this clonotype turned up a few times. One end of the junction varies from germline; a read error may be responsible. The chain joins TRBV7-8 to TRBJ2-1, with TRBD2 identical over 8 bases. The CDR3 consists of 13 residues. Germline CDR1 and CDR2: SGHVS and FQNEAQ. CDR3 protein: CASSLLAGPERLF. DNA for the CDR3: TGTGCCAGCAGCTTACTAGCGGGTCCAGAGCGGCTCTTC.